Below are 29 T cell receptor beta chains sequenced from a single sample in a study of OX40 agonist ivuxolimab in advanced cancers. Sequencing used immunoSEQ multiplex PCR; TCRdb keeps in-frame clones, though not all of them. The table lists under 150,000 clones, 75% to 95% of them singletons. The material was CD4+ or CD8+ T cells sorted from blood, obtained in a trial of the OX40 agonist ivuxolimab. Receptors were obtained from an adult with an advanced solid tumor such as melanoma, head and neck, liver or kidney cancer.

V is TRBV5-6 and J is TRBJ1-1; D not resolved. The germline V gene encodes CDR1 SGHDT and CDR2 YYEEEE. The V gene lost 5 bases and the J gene lost 3 bases, with 17 bases spanning the gap. This CDR3 has 15 amino acids. The CDR3 coding sequence is TGTGCCAGCAGTCGACCCGGATCGAGATACACTGAAGCTTTCTTT. Translating it yields CASSRPGSRYTEAFF.

The chain couples TRBV18 to TRBJ2-7; possibly TRBD2 for D (6 bases). Trimming cost V 4 bases and J 0 bases, with 10 bases left between them. CDR1 and CDR2 from the germline V gene are KGHSH and LQKENI. The CDR3 runs to 14 residues. CDR3 sequence reads: CASSLASASYEQYF. CDR3 in DNA: TGTGCCAGCTCACTGGCTAGCGCCTCCTACGAGCAGTACTTC.

The V gene is TRBV6-1, the J gene TRBJ1-1, with D tentatively TRBD1 (6 bases). V gave up 2 bases and J gave up 1 base, with 8 bases separating them. The CDR3 loop spans 14 amino acids. Germline V gives CDR1 MNHNS, CDR2 SASEGT. The CDR3 DNA sequence: TGTGCCAGCAGTGAACACAGGGAGAACACTGAAGCTTTCTTT. Its translation is CASSEHRENTEAFF.

The chain links TRBV7-2 to TRBJ2-3; D is uncertain. The CDR3 extends over 14 amino acids. CDR1 SGHTA and CDR2 FQGNSA come from the germline V gene. V lost 3 bases, J lost 0 bases, and 7 bases lay in between. The CDR3: CASSFYTSTDTQYF. The CDR3 coding sequence is TGTGCCAGCAGCTTTTATACTAGCACAGATACGCAGTATTTT.

J is TRBJ1-5 and V is TRBV27; 7 bases are a match to TRBD1. This CDR3 is built from 16 residues. Germline assignment: CDR1 MNHEY and CDR2 SMNVEV (reference sequence). V lost 6 bases to trimming and J lost 5 bases; unmatched junction nucleotides: 13. Here the CDR3 reads CASSLGGSQAYQPQHF. The CDR3 DNA sequence: TGTGCCAGCAGCCTAGGGGGCAGCCAAGCCTATCAGCCCCAGCATTTT.

This chain connects TRBV9 to TRBJ2-7; 7 nucleotides align to TRBD1. V shed 0 bases, J shed 5 bases, and the junction held 8 bases outside the gene matches. This CDR3 contains 15 residues. CDR1 and CDR2 (germline): SGDLS, YYNGEE. CDR3 sequence (DNA): TGTGCCAGCAGCGTAGCGGCAGGGGGTTTCGACGAGCAGTACTTC. Its translation is CASSVAAGGFDEQYF.

This chain joins TRBV19 and TRBJ2-3, with D unresolved. CDR1 is LNHDA and CDR2 is SQIVND in the germline V gene (reference sequence). V was shortened by 3 bases and J by 4 bases, with 11 bases between the two germline ends. The CDR3 has 14 residues. The CDR3 DNA reads TGTGCCAGTAGTATGGACCCTGCATCAGATACGCAGTATTTT. It codes for CASSMDPASDTQYF.

V and J are TRBV7-3 and TRBJ2-3, with D perhaps matching TRBD2 (7 bases). The CDR3 contains 14 residues. CDR1 is SGHTA and CDR2 is FQGTGA in the germline V gene. The ends were cut back, 8 bases at V and 3 bases at J, with 15 bases in the middle. This CDR3 reads CASGGQGGTDTQYF. The CDR3 DNA reads TGTGCCAGCGGGGGGCAGGGAGGGACAGATACGCAGTATTTT.

The rearrangement links TRBV9 to TRBJ2-1, with TRBD2 matching 11 bases. The CDR3 is 14 amino acids. Germline values: CDR1 SGDLS, CDR2 YYNGEE. The ends lost 2 bases at V and 9 bases at J; junction bases unmatched: 4. CDR3 sequence reads: CASSVSGRATEQFF. For the CDR3, the DNA is TGTGCCAGCAGCGTTAGCGGGAGGGCCACTGAGCAGTTCTTC.

V usage is TRBV7-9 and J usage is TRBJ1-5, with D perhaps matching TRBD1 (6 bases). V gave up 2 bases and J gave up 4 bases, with 9 bases separating them. Germline assignment: CDR1 SEHNR and CDR2 FQNEAQ (reference sequence). The length of the CDR3 is 14 residues. The CDR3 loop reads CASSLKGGNQPQHF. CDR3 DNA: TGTGCCAGCAGCTTAAAAGGGGGGAATCAGCCCCAGCATTTT.

The chain uses TRBV19 and TRBJ2-7, with 11 bases that match TRBD2. The CDR3 covers 18 residues. The V gene's germline CDR1 is LNHDA and CDR2 SQIVND (reference sequence). V lost 5 bases, J lost 1 base, and 13 bases stayed unmatched. The DNA for the CDR3 is TGTGCCAGTAGTCCCACGCTCCCCGGGACTAGCGGATCCTACGAGCAGTACTTC. Its translation is CASSPTLPGTSGSYEQYF.

The V call is TRBV6-5, the J call TRBJ1-2; D not certain. V was cut by 6 bases and J by 2 bases, with 10 bases left in between. The CDR3 loop spans 13 amino acids. The germline gives CDR1 MNHEY, CDR2 SVGAGI. CDR3 nucleotide sequence: TGTGCCAGCAGGTCCTCGACAAACTATGGCTACACCTTC. This sequence encodes CASRSSTNYGYTF.

This clone was recorded once. This chain links TRBV7-9 with TRBJ2-7; D gene unclear. Trimming stripped 1 base from V and 1 base from J, with 11 bases between. Germline CDR1 reads SEHNR; CDR2 reads FQNEAQ (reference sequence). The CDR3 extends over 15 amino acids. The CDR3 sequence is CASSLEEDGSYEQYF. CDR3 nucleotide sequence: TGTGCCAGCAGCTTAGAAGAGGACGGTTCCTACGAGCAGTACTTC.

The chain couples TRBV28 to TRBJ2-3; no clear D. Trimming cost V 6 bases and J 4 bases, with 23 bases left between them. CDR3 length: 17 residues. CDR1 is MDHEN, CDR2 SYDVKM, per germline. The CDR3 loop is CASREVTPNELADTQYF. In DNA, the CDR3 is TGTGCCAGCAGAGAAGTCACGCCGAACGAGTTGGCAGATACGCAGTATTTT.

The chain joins TRBV11-2 to TRBJ1-4, with D unclear. The germline CDR1 and CDR2 sequences are SGHAT and FQNNGV. CDR3 length: 15 amino acids. The germline V and J ends were trimmed by 4 bases and 4 bases, with 13 bases remaining between them. The CDR3 protein is CASSYVRGINEKLFF. CDR3 coding DNA: TGTGCCAGCAGCTATGTGCGGGGTATTAATGAAAAACTGTTTTTT.

V is TRBV6-5 and J is TRBJ2-2; perhaps TRBD2 as D (6 bases). The CDR3 is 13 amino acids. Looked up from germline, CDR1 is MNHEY and CDR2 is SVGAGI. V lost 8 bases to trimming and J lost 2 bases, with 9 bases between them. The CDR3 DNA reads TGTGCCAGCGTTAGCGGAAACACCGGGGAGCTGTTTTTT. This sequence encodes CASVSGNTGELFF.

The chain combines TRBV30 with TRBJ2-7; 9 positions agree with TRBD1. Germline CDR1 reads GTSNPN; CDR2 reads SVGIG (reference sequence). This CDR3 region has 12 residues. J lost 2 bases, V lost 7 bases, and 3 bases had no gene match. The CDR3 DNA follows: TGTGCCTCGGACAGGGGAACCTACGAGCAGTACTTC. It encodes CASDRGTYEQYF.

The V call is TRBV10-3, the J call TRBJ1-1; the D is unclear. CDR3 length: 11 residues. V lost 10 bases, J lost 3 bases, and 9 bases lay in between. Germline loops: CDR1 ENHRY, CDR2 SYGVKD. The CDR3 sequence: CATGRDTEAFF. The CDR3 DNA reads as TGTGCCACCGGACGGGACACTGAAGCTTTCTTT.

The V and J genes are TRBV5-1 and TRBJ1-1; D unresolved. The length of the CDR3 is 14 residues. Trimming stripped 4 bases from V and 0 bases from J, with 10 bases between. Germline values: CDR1 SGHRS, CDR2 YFSETQ. The CDR3 DNA is TGCGCCAGCAGCGTACAAGTCATGAACACTGAAGCTTTCTTT. It translates to CASSVQVMNTEAFF.

The sample holds a few counts of this clone. The rearrangement joins TRBV9 to TRBJ1-6; TRBD1 is a possible D gene (6 bases). The ends were cut back, 1 base at V and 6 bases at J, with 14 bases in the middle. The CDR3 length is 16 residues. Germline CDR1 and CDR2: SGDLS and YYNGEE. CDR3 DNA: TGTGCCAGCAGCGTATCCGCAGGGGCAGTTAATTCACCCCTCCACTTT. Encoded protein: CASSVSAGAVNSPLHF.

This clone was counted a single time. This CDR3 reads CASSFGSGSAYEQYF. The CDR3 nucleotides read TGTGCCAGCAGCTTTGGTTCTGGAAGCGCCTACGAGCAGTACTTC. This rearrangement joins TRBV11-1 to TRBJ2-7; no firm D call. Germline V gene data show CDR1 as SGHAT and CDR2 as FQDESV (reference sequence). Trimming cost V 3 bases and J 2 bases, with 14 bases left between them. The CDR3 runs 15 residues.

The chain links TRBV2 to TRBJ2-7; D is unclear. This CDR3 region has 12 residues. Germline V gene sequence: CDR1 SNHLY, CDR2 FYNNEI. V was pared by 7 bases and J by 3 bases, with 10 bases between. The CDR3 region has the DNA TGTGCCAGCAAGAAGATTCACTACGAGCAGTACTTC. This sequence encodes CASKKIHYEQYF.

The chain has TRBV4-3 and TRBJ1-3, with TRBD1 matching 7 bases. In germline, CDR1 is LGHNA, CDR2 YSLEER. CDR3 length: 15 residues. The trim removed 8 bases at V and 1 base at J, leaving 8 bases unmatched. As DNA, the CDR3 is TGCGCCAGCCGACTCGACAGGGCTTCTGGAAACACCATATATTTT. It is translated as CASRLDRASGNTIYF.

The chain is built from TRBV2 and TRBJ1-2; no clear D gene. V was clipped by 6 bases and J by 3 bases, with 5 bases between them. In germline, CDR1 is SNHLY, CDR2 FYNNEI. This CDR3 is built from 11 residues. CDR3 DNA sequence: TGTGCCAGCAGGCAAGACTATGGCTACACCTTC. Amino acids: CASRQDYGYTF.

The chain is built from TRBV28 and TRBJ1-5; no clear D. The CDR3 spans 15 residues. V was shortened by 5 bases and J by 4 bases, with 15 bases between the two germline ends. Germline values: CDR1 MDHEN, CDR2 SYDVKM. CDR3 residues: CASSTRGEVNQPQHF. DNA of the CDR3: TGTGCCAGCAGTACCCGTGGGGAAGTAAATCAGCCCCAGCATTTT.

This chain connects TRBV7-9 to TRBJ1-2; D perhaps matches TRBD1 (6 bases). Trimming pared 1 base from V and 2 bases from J, leaving 8 bases between. The CDR3 runs 14 residues. The V gene's germline CDR1 is SEHNR and CDR2 FQNEAQ (reference sequence). The CDR3 reads CASSLGQANYGYTF. The CDR3 DNA reads as TGTGCCAGCAGCTTAGGACAGGCCAACTATGGCTACACCTTC.

The chain joins TRBV5-1 to TRBJ1-1, with D maybe TRBD1 (5 bases). The CDR3 length is 14 residues. The germline V and J ends were trimmed by 2 bases and 1 base, with 9 bases remaining between them. Germline V gene lookup returns CDR1 SGHRS and CDR2 YFSETQ. The chain's CDR3 is CASSLQDENTEAFF. In DNA, the CDR3 is TGCGCCAGCAGCTTACAGGACGAGAACACTGAAGCTTTCTTT.

This rearrangement joins TRBV18 to TRBJ2-1, with D tentatively TRBD2 (7 bases). This CDR3 is built from 17 residues. The germline V and J ends were trimmed by 2 bases and 4 bases, with 18 bases remaining between them. The germline V gene encodes CDR1 KGHSH and CDR2 LQKENI. The CDR3 protein is CASSPREAGHLYNEQFF. The DNA of the CDR3 is TGTGCCAGCTCACCAAGAGAAGCGGGACACTTATACAATGAGCAGTTCTTC.

Note on this clone: This sample also contains other DNA sequences that code for the same CDR3. As DNA, the CDR3 is TGTGCCAGTAGTACTGACAGCCTCAATCAGCCCCAGCATTTT. Encoded protein: CASSTDSLNQPQHF. The J gene is TRBJ1-5, the V gene TRBV19, with D possibly TRBD1 on 5 matching bases. Trimming took 4 bases from V and 3 from J, leaving 10 bases between them. The CDR3 has 14 residues. Germline V lookup: CDR1 LNHDA, CDR2 SQIVND (reference sequence).